This TCR beta chain derives from a study of cytomegalovirus exposure and HLA in healthy donors. Study-level findings and limits: For most TCR beta V segments, an earlier analysis put the productive rate at about 90% or about 30% of the time. A later analysis appeared to link common viral pathogens to several of the most significant clusters. A missense variant in DCLRE1C was later tied to TCR beta V- and J-gene trimming. An analysis was carried out later, and it reportedly showed fewer N-insertions in an Asian-associated ancestry cluster than the roughly 670-donor mean.

PCR involved 60 Vbeta and 13 Jbeta primers. The table came from immunoSEQ multiplex PCR; TCRdb's copy has only in-frame clones and leaves some out. The sample shows around 250,000 clones, 75% to 85% of them seen only once. This clone was counted a few times. What it binds is unknown. At one end the junction does not follow the germline gene, possibly because of a read error. In germline, CDR1 is SGHKS, CDR2 YYEKEE (reference sequence). The CDR3 has 14 amino acids. The V and J genes are TRBV5-5 and TRBJ1-1, with 11 positions matching TRBD1. The receptor was isolated from a woman aged 55-70 years in good health and CMV-seropositive. The sample consisted of PBMCs. In DNA, the CDR3 is TGTGCCAGCAGCTTTCGAGGGACAGGGGGGAAAAGACTGTTT. This codes for CASSFRGTGGKRLF.